One sample yielded the 23 T cell receptor beta chains listed below, sequenced in a study of blood T cells in healthy people across ages (dated by TCRdb to between 2015 and 2017). To prepare the library, 5' RACE was applied. TCRdb names Illumina HiSeq 2500 as the instrument used. A second about 7 to 11 cycle PCR used a sample-barcoded 5' primer and a J-beta primer mix. The public reads were run again by TCRdb, first through fastp at Q25 and then through MiXCR, and only productive beta chains were kept. Each entry is one CDR3 protein sequence, shown with its most common DNA and genes. The sample table shows 1.5 million to 2 million distinct CDR3 sequences, and approximately 30% are seen once. The ten biggest clones cover roughly 8% of the sample. The sequenced sample consisted of blood. The source is a woman between 25 and 40 years old in good health.

This chain links TRBV30 with TRBJ2-1; TRBD2 aligns across 9 bases. This CDR3 is 14 amino acids long. Trimming at V came to 2 bases and at J to 5 bases, leaving 4 bases not matched to a gene. Germline V lookup: CDR1 GTSNPN, CDR2 SVGIG (reference sequence). The CDR3 bases are TGTGCCTGGAGTTTGAGCGGGAGGCACAATGAGCAGTTCTTC. Translating it yields CAWSLSGRHNEQFF.

This clonotype was seen only once. One end of the junction varies from germline; a read error may be responsible. The rearrangement links TRBV27 to TRBJ2-1; 9 bases are a match to TRBD2. In germline, CDR1 is MNHEY, CDR2 SMNVEV (reference sequence). The CDR3 is 15 residues long. As DNA, the CDR3 is TGTGCCGGCAGTTTATTTAGCGGGGGAGACAATGAGCAGTTCTTC. This codes for CAGSLFSGGDNEQFF.

This clonotype was seen only a few times. The chain uses TRBV11-2 and TRBJ2-3; 8 nucleotides agree with TRBD2. There are 14 residues in the CDR3. V was pared by 3 bases and J by 6 bases, with 5 bases of the junction left unmatched. Germline CDR1 is SGHAT and CDR2 is FQNNGV. CDR3: CASSFGGAPDTQYF. The CDR3 DNA follows: TGTGCCAGCAGCTTCGGGGGGGCTCCGGATACGCAGTATTTT.

On this clonotype itself: A read error may explain this, as a much larger clone is one base away. The chain combines TRBV2 with TRBJ2-1, with D maybe TRBD2 (6 bases). CDR3 length: 15 residues. Germline V lookup: CDR1 SNHLY, CDR2 FYNNEI. V lost 6 bases to trimming and J lost 6 bases, with 18 bases between them. The CDR3 region is CASRRGETPGNEQFF. The CDR3 bases are TGTGCCAGCAGGCGCGGGGAGACCCCAGGCAATGAGCAGTTCTTC.

The V and J genes are TRBV20-1 and TRBJ2-5; no firm D call. The last part of the DNA fits TRBJ2-7 better; the J call may be wrong. From germline, CDR1 is DFQATT and CDR2 SNEGSKA (reference sequence). The CDR3 is made up of 12 amino acids. The CDR3 DNA reads TGCAGTGCTAGAGTTAGTATCGACGAGCAGTACTTC. Translating it yields CSARVSIDEQYF.

This clonotype has a count of ten or more. The CDR3 sequence is CSVTLSYEQYF. CDR3 nucleotides: TGCAGCGTCACCCTTAGCTACGAGCAGTACTTC. This sequence joins TRBV29-1 and TRBJ2-7; D is undetermined. CDR1 and CDR2 from the germline V gene are SQVTM and ANQGSEA. Trimming removed 6 bases from V and 3 bases from J, with 9 bases in between. The CDR3 is 11 amino acids.

This chain uses TRBV20-1 with TRBJ1-1; no reliable D call. The CDR3 covers 11 residues. From germline, CDR1 is DFQATT and CDR2 SNEGSKA (reference sequence). As DNA, the CDR3 is TGCGGTCTGCGACAGAACACTGAAGCTTTCTTT. It is translated as CGLRQNTEAFF.

J is TRBJ2-7 and V is TRBV3-1, with 11 bases matching TRBD2. CDR1 is LGHDT and CDR2 is YNNKEL in the germline V gene (reference sequence). The ends lost 0 bases at V and 0 bases at J; junction bases unmatched: 10. The CDR3 runs 19 residues. The CDR3 nucleotides are TGTGCCAGCAGCCAAGACCTTCTAGCGGGGGGCCAAAGCTCCTACGAGCAGTACTTC. This translates into CASSQDLLAGGQSSYEQYF.

This clonotype was detected many times. The chain carries TRBV12-3 or TRBV12-4 and TRBJ2-7, with 7 bases identical to TRBD1. The V gene end was trimmed by 6 bases and the J gene end by 7 bases; junction bases not matched to a gene: 9. The CDR3 has 13 residues. The CDR3 region has the DNA TGTGCCAGCAGATCAACAGGGGTTAGGGAGCAGTACTTC. As protein: CASRSTGVREQYF.

This clonotype was found many times. This chain links TRBV20-1 with TRBJ1-2; D not resolved. In germline, CDR1 is DFQATT, CDR2 SNEGSKA (reference sequence). CDR3 length equals 15 residues. The ends were cut back, 2 bases at V and 4 bases at J, with 17 bases in the middle. CDR3 sequence (DNA): TGCAGTGCTAGACACCCCGAGGGCGCGGGCTATGGCTACACCTTC. This codes for CSARHPEGAGYGYTF.

There are many counts of this clonotype. V and J are TRBV20-1 and TRBJ2-5; D possibly corresponds to TRBD2 (6 bases). Germline V lookup: CDR1 DFQATT, CDR2 SNEGSKA (reference sequence). The CDR3 is made up of 13 amino acids. Deletions cut 6 bases from V and 4 bases from J, with 15 bases between. DNA for the CDR3: TGCAGTGCCATCGGCAGGAGGGCAGAGACCCAGTACTTC. Translated, it gives CSAIGRRAETQYF.

As concerns this clonotype: It may be a read error: a sequence one base away is much more abundant. V usage is TRBV3-1 and J usage is TRBJ2-1; the match to TRBD2 covers 8 bases. J was trimmed by 8 bases and V by 0 bases; bases with no gene match: 12. Germline CDR1 and CDR2: LGHDT and YNNKEL (reference sequence). The CDR3 consists of 17 residues. The CDR3 sequence: CASSQDGGGRTGDEQFF. CDR3 in DNA: TGTGCCAGCAGCCAAGATGGAGGCGGGAGGACTGGTGATGAGCAGTTCTTC.

The chain joins TRBV3-1 to TRBJ2-1; a weak D match, TRBD1 (5 bases). V was cut by 0 bases and J by 5 bases, with 14 bases left in between. Germline V gene data show CDR1 as LGHDT and CDR2 as YNNKEL (reference sequence). The CDR3 has 16 amino acids. DNA for the CDR3: TGTGCCAGCAGCCAAGAGGACCCTAGGGGAAACAATGAGCAGTTCTTC. This translates into CASSQEDPRGNNEQFF.

The CDR3 nucleotides are TGTGCCAGCAGCATCCCCCAGGGGAGCACAGATACGCAGTATTTT. It is translated as CASSIPQGSTDTQYF. This chain uses TRBV7-8 with TRBJ2-3, with a tentative D call TRBD1 (6 bases). The V end lost 5 bases, the J end lost 0 bases, and 12 bases lay between the germline ends. Germline CDR1 is SGHVS and CDR2 is FQNEAQ. This CDR3 spans 15 amino acids.

The chain combines TRBV3-1 with TRBJ2-1; 8 bases map to TRBD2. Trimming cost V 3 bases and J 9 bases; bases outside gene matches: 7. Germline V gene data show CDR1 as LGHDT and CDR2 as YNNKEL (reference sequence). The CDR3 contains 14 residues. For the CDR3, the DNA is TGTGCCAGCAGCCAGCGGGGGGCCCAGGGTGAGCAGTTCTTC. This translates into CASSQRGAQGEQFF.

A few counts support this clonotype. The gene calls are TRBV7-2 and TRBJ1-5, with D maybe TRBD1 (6 bases). CDR1 and CDR2 from the germline V gene are SGHTA and FQGNSA. This CDR3 has 14 amino acids. Trimming left V 5 bases short and J 6 bases short, with 14 bases between. CDR3 loop: CASSTRRGSQPQHF. The CDR3 nucleotides read TGTGCCAGCAGCACTCGGAGGGGGAGTCAGCCCCAGCATTTT.

The sample holds a few counts of this clonotype. The V gene is TRBV2, the J gene TRBJ1-1, with D hard to call. This CDR3 region has 12 residues. V lost 5 bases to trimming and J lost 8 bases, with 12 bases between them. Germline CDR1 and CDR2: SNHLY and FYNNEI. This CDR3 is CASSLVGEEAFF. CDR3 DNA sequence: TGTGCCAGCAGTTTGGTCGGGGAGGAAGCTTTCTTT.

Note on this clonotype: Relative to the germline gene, one junction end is altered; a read error may explain this. This chain links TRBV12-3 or TRBV12-4 with TRBJ2-3; 10 bases fit TRBD1. The CDR3 contains 14 residues. CDR3 sequence (DNA): TGTGCCAGCAGACCCGGGACAGGGGCAGATGCGCAGTATTTT. It encodes CASRPGTGADAQYF.

The chain uses TRBV4-1 and TRBJ2-2; no clear D. The germline gives CDR1 MGHRA, CDR2 YSYEKL. Trimming left V 2 bases short and J 6 bases short, with 13 bases between. This CDR3 is 15 amino acids long. The CDR3, as DNA: TGCGCCAGCAGCCAATTTAAAGGCCTTGCCGGGGAGCTGTTTTTT. Its translation: CASSQFKGLAGELFF.

This clonotype was observed a few times. The rearrangement links TRBV4-1 to TRBJ2-2; 8 bases align to TRBD2. The germline gives CDR1 MGHRA, CDR2 YSYEKL. The V and J ends lost 0 bases and 0 bases, in that order; junction bases with no gene match: 3. This CDR3 region has 17 residues. CDR3 amino acids: CASSQEGRGANTGELFF. The CDR3, as DNA: TGCGCCAGCAGCCAAGAGGGGCGGGGGGCGAACACCGGGGAGCTGTTTTTT.

This clonotype was seen many times. The chain carries TRBV29-1 and TRBJ1-2, with TRBD1 matching over 7 bases. CDR1 is SQVTM, CDR2 ANQGSEA, per germline. The CDR3 is 14 amino acids. The junction had 11 bases not matched to a gene; V was cut back by 2 bases and J by 8 bases. The chain's CDR3 is CSVERNQQGRGYTF. The CDR3, as DNA: TGCAGCGTTGAACGGAACCAACAGGGGCGAGGCTACACCTTC.

This clonotype was detected many times. The gene calls are TRBV20-1 and TRBJ2-3; D possibly corresponds to TRBD2 (6 bases). From germline, CDR1 is DFQATT and CDR2 SNEGSKA (reference sequence). The CDR3 is made up of 13 amino acids. The ends were cut back, 0 bases at V and 10 bases at J, with 14 bases in the middle. CDR3 sequence (DNA): TGCAGTGCTAGAGAATACTTAGCGGAAGCGCAGTATTTT. It encodes CSAREYLAEAQYF.

As regards this clonotype: A much larger clone differs from this one at a single base, so this may be a read error. The chain carries TRBV29-1 and TRBJ1-1; possibly TRBD1 for D (5 bases). The V end was cut by 4 bases, the J end by 7 bases, with 13 bases between. Germline loops: CDR1 SQVTM, CDR2 ANQGSEA. The CDR3 is 12 residues long. The CDR3 coding sequence is TGCAGCGTTGTGCGGACGGACATTGAAGCTTTCTTT. Residues: CSVVRTDIEAFF.